This paragraph reports one T cell receptor beta chain. Its antigen is unknown. This sample was included in a study of cytomegalovirus exposure and HLA in healthy donors. The germline CDR1 and CDR2 sequences are SNHLY and FYNNEI. V trimming: 6 bases; J trimming: 3 bases; junction bases outside the gene matches: 7. The CDR3 runs 14 residues. General study findings and limits: Researchers reported that three CMV-associated chains were confirmed in vitro as CMV antigen-specific. The study put 150 to 200 TCR beta chains on its list as cytomegalovirus-associated.

Researchers ran the PCR with 60 Vbeta and 13 Jbeta primers. Produced via immunoSEQ multiplex PCR; TCRdb's table is partial and in-frame only. The data contain around 150,000 clones, around 9% of them singletons. This clonotype originated in a woman aged 35 to 49 in good health and CMV-seropositive. The sequenced sample consisted of PBMCs. The rearrangement uses TRBV2 and TRBJ1-2, with 7 positions matching TRBD1. CDR3 sequence reads: CASRPGGSDYGYTF. The CDR3 DNA is TGTGCCAGCAGGCCAGGGGGGTCGGACTATGGCTACACCTTC.